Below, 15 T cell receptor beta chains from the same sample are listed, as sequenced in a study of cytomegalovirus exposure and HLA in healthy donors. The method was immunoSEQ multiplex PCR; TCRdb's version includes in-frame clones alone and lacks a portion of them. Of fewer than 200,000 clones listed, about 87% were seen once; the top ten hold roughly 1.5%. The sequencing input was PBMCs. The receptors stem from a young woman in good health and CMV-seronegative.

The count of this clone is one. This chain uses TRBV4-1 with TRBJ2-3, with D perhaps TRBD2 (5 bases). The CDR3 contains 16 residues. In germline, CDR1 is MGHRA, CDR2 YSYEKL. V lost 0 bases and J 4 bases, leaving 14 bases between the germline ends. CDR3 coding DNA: TGCGCCAGCAGCCAAGAGAGGGCGCGGTTCGCAGATACGCAGTATTTT. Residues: CASSQERARFADTQYF.

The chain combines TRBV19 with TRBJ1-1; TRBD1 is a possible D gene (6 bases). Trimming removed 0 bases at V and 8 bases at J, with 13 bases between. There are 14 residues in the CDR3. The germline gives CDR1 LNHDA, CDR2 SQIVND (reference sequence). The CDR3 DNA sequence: TGTGCCAGTAGTATAGATCCCGTACAGGGAGAAGCTTTCTTT. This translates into CASSIDPVQGEAFF.

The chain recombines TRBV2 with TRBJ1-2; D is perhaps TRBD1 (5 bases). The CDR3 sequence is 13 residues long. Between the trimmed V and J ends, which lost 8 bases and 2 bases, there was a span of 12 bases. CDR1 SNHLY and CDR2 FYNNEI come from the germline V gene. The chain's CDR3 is CASQKQENYGYTF. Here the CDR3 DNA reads TGTGCCAGCCAGAAACAGGAAAACTATGGCTACACCTTC.

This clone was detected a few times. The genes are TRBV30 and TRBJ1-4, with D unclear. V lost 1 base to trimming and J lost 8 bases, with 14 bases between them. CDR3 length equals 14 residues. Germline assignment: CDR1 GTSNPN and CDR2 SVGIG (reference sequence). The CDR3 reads CAWSGEPRHEKLFF. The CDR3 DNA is TGTGCCTGGAGTGGGGAGCCGCGGCACGAAAAACTGTTTTTT. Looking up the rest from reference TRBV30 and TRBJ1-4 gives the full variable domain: SQTIHQWPATLVQPVGSPLSLECTVEGTSNPNLYWYRQAAGRGLQLLFYSVGIGQISSEVPQNLSASRPQDRQFILSSKKLLLSDSGFYLCAWSGEPRHEKLFFGSGTQLSVL.

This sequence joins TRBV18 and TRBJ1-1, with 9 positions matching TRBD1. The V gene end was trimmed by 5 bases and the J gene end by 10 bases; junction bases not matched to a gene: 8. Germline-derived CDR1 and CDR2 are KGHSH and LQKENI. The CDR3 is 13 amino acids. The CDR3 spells CASSANRDRAAFF. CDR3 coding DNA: TGTGCCAGCTCAGCAAACCGGGACAGGGCAGCTTTCTTT. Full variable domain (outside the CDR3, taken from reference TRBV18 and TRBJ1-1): NAGVMQNPRHLVRRRGQEARLRCSPMKGHSHVYWYRQLPEEGLKFMVYLQKENIIDESGMPKERFSAEFPKEGPSILRIQQVVRGDSAAYFCASSANRDRAAFFGQGTRLTVV.

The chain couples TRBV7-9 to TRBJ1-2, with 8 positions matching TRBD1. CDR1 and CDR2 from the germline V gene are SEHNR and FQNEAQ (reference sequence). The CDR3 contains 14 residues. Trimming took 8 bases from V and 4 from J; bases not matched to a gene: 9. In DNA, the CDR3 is TGTGCCAGCCAGGGGGCAGGCGCTTCCTATGGCTACACCTTC. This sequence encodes CASQGAGASYGYTF.

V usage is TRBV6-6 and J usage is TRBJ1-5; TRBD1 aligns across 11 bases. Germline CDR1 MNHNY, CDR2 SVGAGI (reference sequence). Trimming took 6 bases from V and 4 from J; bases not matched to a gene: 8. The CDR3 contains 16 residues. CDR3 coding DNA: TGTGCCAGCAGCCCGGCCGGGACAGGGGGAAATCAGCCCCAGCATTTT. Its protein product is CASSPAGTGGNQPQHF.

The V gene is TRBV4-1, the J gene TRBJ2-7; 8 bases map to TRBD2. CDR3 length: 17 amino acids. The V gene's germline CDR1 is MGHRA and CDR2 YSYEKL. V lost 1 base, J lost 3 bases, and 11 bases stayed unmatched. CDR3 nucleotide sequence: TGCGCCAGCAGCCAAGGTTCGACCCGGGGGGGCCTCTACGAGCAGTACTTC. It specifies CASSQGSTRGGLYEQYF.

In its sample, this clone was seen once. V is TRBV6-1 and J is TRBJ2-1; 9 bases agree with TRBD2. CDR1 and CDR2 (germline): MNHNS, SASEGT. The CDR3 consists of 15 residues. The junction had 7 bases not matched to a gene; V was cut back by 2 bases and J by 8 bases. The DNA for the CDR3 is TGTGCCAGCAGTGAAATAGGCGGGGGGGTAGATGAGCAGTTCTTC. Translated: CASSEIGGGVDEQFF.

CDR3 sequence (DNA): TGTGCCAGCAGCCCAACTCAGGGCCAGTACTACAATGAGCAGTTCTTC. It is translated as CASSPTQGQYYNEQFF. The genes are TRBV7-9 and TRBJ2-1; maybe TRBD1 (5 bases). The germline V gene has CDR1 SEHNR and CDR2 FQNEAQ (reference sequence). V was shortened by 5 bases and J by 3 bases, with 17 bases between the two germline ends. The CDR3 runs 16 residues.

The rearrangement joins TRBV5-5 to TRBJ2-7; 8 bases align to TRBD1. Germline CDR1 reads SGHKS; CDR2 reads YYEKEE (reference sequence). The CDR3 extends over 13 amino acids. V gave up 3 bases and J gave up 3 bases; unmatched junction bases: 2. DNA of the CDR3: TGTGCCAGCAGCTGGACAGGGTTCTACGAGCAGTACTTC. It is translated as CASSWTGFYEQYF.

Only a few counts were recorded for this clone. The CDR3 here is CASGGELDSPLHF. Written as DNA, the CDR3 is TGTGCCAGCGGAGGGGAGTTGGATTCACCCCTCCACTTT. V gene TRBV19 combines with J gene TRBJ1-6; D perhaps matches TRBD1 (5 bases). The ends were cut back, 9 bases at V and 8 bases at J, with 14 bases in the middle. The CDR3 sequence is 13 residues long. Per the germline V gene, CDR1 is LNHDA and CDR2 is SQIVND (reference sequence).

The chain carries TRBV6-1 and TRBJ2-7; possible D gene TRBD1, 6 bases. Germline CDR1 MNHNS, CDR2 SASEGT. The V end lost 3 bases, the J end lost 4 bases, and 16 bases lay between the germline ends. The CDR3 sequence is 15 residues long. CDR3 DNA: TGTGCCAGCAGTGACGAAGGGACAACGGATTACGAGCAGTACTTC. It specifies CASSDEGTTDYEQYF.

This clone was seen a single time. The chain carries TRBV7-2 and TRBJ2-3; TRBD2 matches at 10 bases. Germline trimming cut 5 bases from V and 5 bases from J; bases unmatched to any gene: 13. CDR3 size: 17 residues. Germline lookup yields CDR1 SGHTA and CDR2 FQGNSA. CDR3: CASSASFRSGGVDTQYF. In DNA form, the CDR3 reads TGTGCCAGCAGCGCCTCCTTCCGGAGCGGGGGGGTAGATACGCAGTATTTT.

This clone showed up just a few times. CDR3 DNA: TGTGCCAGCAGTGAAGATGGGACAGGGGGCTATGGCTACACCTTC. Encoded protein: CASSEDGTGGYGYTF. The rearrangement links TRBV6-1 to TRBJ1-2; 11 bases fit TRBD1. Germline CDR1 is MNHNS and CDR2 is SASEGT. CDR3 size: 15 residues. J was trimmed by 4 bases and V by 1 base; bases with no gene match: 2.